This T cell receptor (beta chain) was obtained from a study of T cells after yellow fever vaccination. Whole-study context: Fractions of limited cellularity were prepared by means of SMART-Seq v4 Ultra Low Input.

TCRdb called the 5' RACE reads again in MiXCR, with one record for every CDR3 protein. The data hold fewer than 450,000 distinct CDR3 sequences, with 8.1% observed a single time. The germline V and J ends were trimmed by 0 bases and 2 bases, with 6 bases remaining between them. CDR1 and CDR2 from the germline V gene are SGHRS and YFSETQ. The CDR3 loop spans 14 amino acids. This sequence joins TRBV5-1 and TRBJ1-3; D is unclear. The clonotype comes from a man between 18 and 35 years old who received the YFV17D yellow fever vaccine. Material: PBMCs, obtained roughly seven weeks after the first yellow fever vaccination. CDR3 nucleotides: TGCGCCAGCAGCTTGGACGGCACTGGAAACACCATATATTTT. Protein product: CASSLDGTGNTIYF.